Listed here are 16 T cell receptor beta chains from one sample, sequenced in a study of neurological immune-mediated disorders. Time point meaning: technical triplicate 3. TCRdb processed the 5' RACE reads anew with MiXCR; each CDR3 protein has one entry. This sample yields 25,000 to 35,000 distinct CDR3 sequences, of which about 16% are seen a single time; 4.9% belongs to the top ten. Sequencing was done on a sample of CD4+ T cells from blood. These receptors all come from a female donor with HTLV-1-associated myelopathy (HAM/TSP).

This clonotype was counted many times. The chain carries TRBV2 and TRBJ2-7; 7 bases are a match to TRBD2. V lost 6 bases, J lost 9 bases, and 17 bases stayed unmatched. The CDR3 has 15 amino acids. Germline loops: CDR1 SNHLY, CDR2 FYNNEI. This chain's CDR3 is CASRTGIAGERRQYF. The CDR3 bases are TGTGCCAGCAGGACGGGGATAGCGGGTGAGCGAAGGCAGTACTTC. The full variable domain, its missing parts supplied by reference TRBV2 and TRBJ2-7, is EPEVTQTPSHQVTQMGQEVILRCVPISNHLYFYWYRQILGQKVEFLVSFYNNEISEKSEIFDDQFSVERPDGSNFTLKIRSTKLEDSAMYFCASRTGIAGERRQYFGPGTRLTVT.

In its sample, this clonotype was seen many times. The rearrangement uses TRBV11-2 and TRBJ1-1; TRBD1 is a possible D gene (6 bases). Germline assignment: CDR1 SGHAT and CDR2 FQNNGV. V was clipped by 3 bases and J by 1 base, with 9 bases between them. The CDR3 is made up of 14 amino acids. In DNA, the CDR3 is TGTGCCAGCAGCTTGGAGGGGGGGAACACTGAAGCTTTCTTT. It is translated as CASSLEGGNTEAFF.

This clonotype was counted once. The junction differs from germline at one of its ends, possibly a read error. The chain recombines TRBV20-1 with TRBJ2-1; 8 bases are a match to TRBD1. The CDR3 is made up of 13 amino acids. The germline CDR1 and CDR2 sequences are DFQATT and SNEGSKA (reference sequence). The CDR3 spells CSSRQGTYNEQFF. As DNA, the CDR3 is TGCAGTTCTAGACAGGGGACCTACAATGAGCAGTTCTTC.

The table lists this clonotype with many counts. The chain recombines TRBV14 with TRBJ1-1; D is ambiguous. This CDR3 has 13 residues. Germline CDR1 reads SGHDN; CDR2 reads FVKESK. V dropped 4 bases and J dropped 3 bases, with 9 bases sitting between them. This chain's CDR3 is CASSRARYTEAFF. The CDR3 DNA reads as TGTGCCAGCAGCCGCGCCCGGTACACTGAAGCTTTCTTT.

This clonotype was counted many times. This chain connects TRBV28 to TRBJ2-7, with TRBD1 as a possible D gene (6 bases). V was shortened by 6 bases and J by 3 bases, with 15 bases between the two germline ends. The CDR3 loop spans 14 amino acids. CDR1 and CDR2 (germline): MDHEN, SYDVKM. The CDR3, as DNA: TGTGCCAGCAGCCTGCCCTCAGGGGACTACGAGCAGTACTTC. It translates to CASSLPSGDYEQYF.

This clonotype was seen at least ten times. The CDR3: CASSEWGQSLSGANVLTF. For the CDR3, the DNA is TGTGCCAGCAGTGAATGGGGTCAGTCCCTCTCTGGGGCCAACGTCCTGACTTTC. This rearrangement joins TRBV25-1 to TRBJ2-6; no definite D call. Per the germline V gene, CDR1 is MGHDK and CDR2 is SYGVNS. Trimming left V 1 base short and J 0 bases short, with 13 bases between. The CDR3 sequence is 18 residues long.

This clonotype was counted many times. The J gene is TRBJ2-7, the V gene TRBV20-1; TRBD2 is a possible D gene (6 bases). Trimming pared 6 bases from V and 0 bases from J, leaving 21 bases between. Looked up from germline, CDR1 is DFQATT and CDR2 is SNEGSKA (reference sequence). This CDR3 is built from 16 residues. CDR3 bases: TGCAGTGCCCAGAATCGGGGGAGTAGAAGCTCCTACGAGCAGTACTTC. This encodes CSAQNRGSRSSYEQYF.

This clonotype was seen at least ten times. The gene calls are TRBV7-2 and TRBJ2-7, with D uncertain. V lost 5 bases, J lost 3 bases, and 14 bases lay in between. The CDR3 is 14 amino acids. Germline CDR1 SGHTA, CDR2 FQGNSA. The CDR3 coding sequence is TGTGCCAGCAGCCCCCACGGGTTGCTCTACGAGCAGTACTTC. The encoded protein is CASSPHGLLYEQYF.

Ten or more counts support this clonotype. The J gene is TRBJ1-2, the V gene TRBV7-2, with D tentatively TRBD1 (6 bases). The CDR3 consists of 15 residues. V was trimmed by 3 bases and J by 8 bases, leaving 19 bases between them. Per germline, CDR1 SGHTA and CDR2 FQGNSA. The CDR3 protein is CASSLGGGWGEGYTF. CDR3 nucleotide sequence: TGTGCCAGCAGCTTGGGTGGGGGCTGGGGGGAAGGCTACACCTTC.

By share, this clonotype counts as medium-sized. This rearrangement joins TRBV7-3 to TRBJ2-3; D tentatively reads TRBD1 or TRBD2 (5 bases each). CDR1 and CDR2 from the germline V gene are SGHTA and FQGTGA. The CDR3 loop spans 13 amino acids. Trimming took off 4 bases at V and 0 bases at J, with 5 bases between the two ends. Written as DNA, the CDR3 is TGTGCCAGCAGCTGGGACAGCACAGATACGCAGTATTTT. It translates to CASSWDSTDTQYF.

This clonotype was recorded at least ten times. The chain carries TRBV2 and TRBJ2-1; 8 nucleotides match TRBD2. Germline V CDR1 and CDR2: SNHLY, FYNNEI. V dropped 8 bases and J dropped 8; count of bases not matched to a gene: 8. The CDR3 sequence is 13 residues long. The CDR3 spells CASGPAGVDEQFF. The CDR3 DNA is TGTGCCAGCGGGCCAGCGGGGGTCGATGAGCAGTTCTTC.

This clonotype was counted ten times or more. Here the CDR3 DNA reads TGTGCCATCAGGGAGACGACAGGTGGACACTACGAGCAGTACTTC. Residues: CAIRETTGGHYEQYF. The V gene is TRBV10-3, the J gene TRBJ2-7; D may be TRBD1 (6 bases). Germline V gene sequence: CDR1 ENHRY, CDR2 SYGVKD. V lost 6 bases and J 3 bases, leaving 18 bases between the germline ends. The CDR3 has 15 residues.

CDR3 coding DNA: TGTGCCAGCAGCCAACTAGCATCCGTGAAGCAGACCCAGTACTTC. Encoded protein: CASSQLASVKQTQYF. The chain recombines TRBV11-2 with TRBJ2-5; D is perhaps TRBD2 (6 bases). Germline V gene sequence: CDR1 SGHAT, CDR2 FQNNGV. Trimming removed 5 bases at V and 6 bases at J, with 19 bases between. The CDR3 contains 15 residues.

This clonotype was seen at least ten times. The CDR3 is CASSWGRGQGEQYF. The CDR3 DNA sequence: TGTGCCAGCAGTTGGGGCAGGGGGCAGGGCGAGCAGTACTTC. The chain employs TRBV12-3 or TRBV12-4 and TRBJ2-7; TRBD1 aligns across 8 bases. This CDR3 is built from 14 residues. With V trimmed by 4 bases and J by 6 bases, 8 bases remained unmatched.

V is TRBV12-3 or TRBV12-4 and J is TRBJ1-1; a possible D gene is TRBD1 (5 bases). The CDR3 runs to 17 residues. V gave up 7 bases and J gave up 1 base, with 22 bases separating them. The CDR3, as DNA: TGTGCCAGCATCTCCTGGGACCTCTTCTCCAGGAACACTGAAGCTTTCTTT. It translates to CASISWDLFSRNTEAFF.

Many counts were recorded for this clonotype. The V call is TRBV5-5, the J call TRBJ2-1; D not certain. The CDR3 is made up of 15 amino acids. Germline CDR1 and CDR2: SGHKS and YYEKEE (reference sequence). V was cut by 0 bases and J by 0 bases, with 7 bases left in between. CDR3 in amino acids: CASSLGPSSYNEQFF. The CDR3 DNA sequence: TGTGCCAGCAGCTTGGGTCCCAGCTCCTACAATGAGCAGTTCTTC.